This TCR beta chain derives from a study of T cell responses to AZD1222 COVID-19 vaccine. Overall study findings and caveats: Sampling that yielded the repertoires occurred only after the peak T cell response.

Points on this clone: As yet, its antigen is unknown.

Assay: immunoSEQ multiplex PCR; the TCRdb copy retains only in-frame clones and omits some. The sample yields 95,000 to 150,000 clones, around 88% seen once. Sample: peripheral blood, taken on day 0 of AZD1222 vaccination. The source of this sequence is an adult in good health.

This chain's CDR3 is CASSVEGATDGYTF. The CDR3 nucleotides are TGTGCCAGCAGCGTAGAGGGAGCGACAGATGGCTACACCTTC. The chain links TRBV9 to TRBJ1-2; D may be TRBD1 (5 bases). Trimming pared 0 bases from V and 6 bases from J, leaving 12 bases between. CDR1 SGDLS and CDR2 YYNGEE come from the germline V gene. CDR3 length equals 14 residues.